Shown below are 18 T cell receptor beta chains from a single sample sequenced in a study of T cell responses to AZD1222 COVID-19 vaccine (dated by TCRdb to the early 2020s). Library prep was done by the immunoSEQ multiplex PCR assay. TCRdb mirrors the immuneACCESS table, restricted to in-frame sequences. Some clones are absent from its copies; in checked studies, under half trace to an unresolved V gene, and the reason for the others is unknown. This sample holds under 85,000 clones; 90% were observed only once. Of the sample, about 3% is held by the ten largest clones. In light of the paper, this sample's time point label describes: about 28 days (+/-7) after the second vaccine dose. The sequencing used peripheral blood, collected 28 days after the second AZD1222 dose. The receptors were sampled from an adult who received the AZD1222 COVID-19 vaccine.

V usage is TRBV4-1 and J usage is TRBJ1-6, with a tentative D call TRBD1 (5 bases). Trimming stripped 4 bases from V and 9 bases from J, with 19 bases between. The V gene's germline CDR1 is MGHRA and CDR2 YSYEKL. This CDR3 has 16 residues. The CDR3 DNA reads TGCGCCAGCAGCCCGGGGCTGGCCAGCGCGAGTTCACCCCTCCACTTT. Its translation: CASSPGLASASSPLHF.

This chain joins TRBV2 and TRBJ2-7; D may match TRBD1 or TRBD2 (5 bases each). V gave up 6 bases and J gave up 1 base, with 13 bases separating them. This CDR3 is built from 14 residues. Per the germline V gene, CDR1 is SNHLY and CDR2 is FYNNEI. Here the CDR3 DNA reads TGTGCCAGCAGGCCTGGGACGGATTCCTACGAGCAGTACTTC. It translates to CASRPGTDSYEQYF.

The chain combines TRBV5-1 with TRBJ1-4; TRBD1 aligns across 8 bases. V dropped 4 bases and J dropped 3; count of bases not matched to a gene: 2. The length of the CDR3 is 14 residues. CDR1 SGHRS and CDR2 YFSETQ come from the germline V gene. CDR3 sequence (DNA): TGCGCCAGCAGCACGGGACAGGCTAATGAAAAACTGTTTTTT. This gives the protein CASSTGQANEKLFF.

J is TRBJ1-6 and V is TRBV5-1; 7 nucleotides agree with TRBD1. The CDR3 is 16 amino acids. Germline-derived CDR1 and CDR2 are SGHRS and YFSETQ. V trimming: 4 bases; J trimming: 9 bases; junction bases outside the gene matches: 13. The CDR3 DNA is TGCGCCAGCAGCCTTCCCGAAAGGACAGGAGGTTCACCCCTCCACTTT. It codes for CASSLPERTGGSPLHF.

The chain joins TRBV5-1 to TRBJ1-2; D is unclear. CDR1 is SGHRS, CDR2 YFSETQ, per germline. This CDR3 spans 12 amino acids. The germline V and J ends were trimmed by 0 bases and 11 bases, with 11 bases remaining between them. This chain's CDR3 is CASSLEPPYYTF. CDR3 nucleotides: TGCGCCAGCAGCTTGGAACCTCCCTATTACACCTTC.

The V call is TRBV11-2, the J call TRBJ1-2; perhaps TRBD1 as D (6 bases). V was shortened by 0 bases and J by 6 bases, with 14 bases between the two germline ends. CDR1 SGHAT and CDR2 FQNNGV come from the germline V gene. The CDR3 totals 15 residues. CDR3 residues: CASSLEFAGADGYTF. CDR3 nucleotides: TGTGCCAGCAGCTTAGAATTTGCAGGGGCGGATGGCTACACCTTC.

CDR3 sequence: CASSLEGAEDIQYF. CDR3 bases: TGTGCCAGCAGCTTGGAGGGGGCGGAGGACATTCAGTACTTC. V usage is TRBV5-8 and J usage is TRBJ2-4, with 7 bases aligning to TRBD1. This CDR3 has 14 residues. CDR1 is SGHTS and CDR2 is YDEGEE in the germline V gene. With 0 bases clipped from V and 8 bases from J, the junction kept 5 bases outside the gene matches.

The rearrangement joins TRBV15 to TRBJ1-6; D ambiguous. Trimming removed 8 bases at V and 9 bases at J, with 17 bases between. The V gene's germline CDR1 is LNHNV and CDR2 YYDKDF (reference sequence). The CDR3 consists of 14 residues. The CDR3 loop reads CATANRQTASPLHF. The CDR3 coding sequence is TGTGCCACCGCGAACCGACAAACCGCTTCACCCCTCCACTTT. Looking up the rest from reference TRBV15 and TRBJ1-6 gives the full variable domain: DAMVIQNPRYQVTQFGKPVTLSCSQTLNHNVMYWYQQKSSQAPKLLFHYYDKDFNNEADTPDNFQSRRPNTSFCFLDIRSPGLGDTAMYLCATANRQTASPLHFGNGTRLTVT.

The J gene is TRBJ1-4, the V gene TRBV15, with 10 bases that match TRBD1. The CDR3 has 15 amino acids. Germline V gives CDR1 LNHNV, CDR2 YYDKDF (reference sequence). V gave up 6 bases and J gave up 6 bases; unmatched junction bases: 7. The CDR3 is CATRRDRGRDEKLFF. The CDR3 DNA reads TGTGCCACCAGGCGAGACAGGGGGCGCGATGAAAAACTGTTTTTT.

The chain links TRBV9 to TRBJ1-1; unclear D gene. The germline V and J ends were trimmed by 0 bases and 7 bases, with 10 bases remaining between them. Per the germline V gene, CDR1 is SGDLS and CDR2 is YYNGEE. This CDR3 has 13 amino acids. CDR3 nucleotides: TGTGCCAGCAGCGTAGCTTCGGGGAGTGAAGCTTTCTTT. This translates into CASSVASGSEAFF.

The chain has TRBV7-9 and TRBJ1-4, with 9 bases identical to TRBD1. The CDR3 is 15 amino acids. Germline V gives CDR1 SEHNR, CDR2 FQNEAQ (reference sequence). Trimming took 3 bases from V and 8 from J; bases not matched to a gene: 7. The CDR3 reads CASSFTGDRVEKLFF. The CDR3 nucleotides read TGTGCCAGCAGCTTTACTGGGGACAGGGTCGAAAAACTGTTTTTT. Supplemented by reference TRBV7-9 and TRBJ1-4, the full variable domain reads DTGVSQNPRHKITKRGQNVTFRCDPISEHNRLYWYRQTLGQGPEFLTYFQNEAQLEKSRLLSDRFSAERPKGSFSTLEIQRTEQGDSAMYLCASSFTGDRVEKLFFGSGTQLSVL.

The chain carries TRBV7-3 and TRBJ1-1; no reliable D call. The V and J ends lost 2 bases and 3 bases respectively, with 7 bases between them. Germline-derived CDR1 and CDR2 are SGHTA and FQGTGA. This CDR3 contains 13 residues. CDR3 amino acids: CASSLLLDTEAFF. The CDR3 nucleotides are TGTGCCAGCAGCTTATTACTGGACACTGAAGCTTTCTTT.

The DNA for the CDR3 is TGTGCCTGGGCGAGACAGACAAACACTGAAGCTTTCTTT. This gives the protein CAWARQTNTEAFF. The V call is TRBV30, the J call TRBJ1-1; possibly TRBD1 for D (5 bases). This CDR3 spans 13 amino acids. V lost 5 bases to trimming and J lost 2 bases, with 12 bases between them. The V gene's germline CDR1 is GTSNPN and CDR2 SVGIG (reference sequence).

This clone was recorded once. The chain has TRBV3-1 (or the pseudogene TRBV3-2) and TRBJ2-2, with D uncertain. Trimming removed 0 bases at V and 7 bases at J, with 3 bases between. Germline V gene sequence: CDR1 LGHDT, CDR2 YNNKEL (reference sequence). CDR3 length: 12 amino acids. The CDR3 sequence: CASSQDVGELFF. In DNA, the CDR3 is TGTGCCAGCAGCCAAGACGTCGGGGAGCTGTTTTTT.

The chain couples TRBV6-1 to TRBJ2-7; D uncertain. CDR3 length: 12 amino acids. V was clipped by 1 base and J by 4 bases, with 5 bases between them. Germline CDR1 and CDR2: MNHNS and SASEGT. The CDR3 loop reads CASSEGSYEQYF. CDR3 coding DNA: TGTGCCAGCAGTGAAGGCAGTTACGAGCAGTACTTC.

The CDR3 spells CASSLEGLGSPLHF. DNA of the CDR3: TGTGCCAGCAGCTTGGAAGGGTTAGGCTCACCCCTCCACTTT. The chain has TRBV5-4 and TRBJ1-6; D ambiguous. The CDR3 is made up of 14 amino acids. Germline-derived CDR1 and CDR2 are SGHNT and YYREEE (reference sequence). V was pared by 0 bases and J by 10 bases, with 11 bases between. The full variable domain, in which reference TRBV5-4 and TRBJ1-6 provide the parts outside the CDR3, is ETGVTQSPTHLIKTRGQQVTLRCSSQSGHNTVSWYQQALGQGPQFIFQYYREEENGRGNFPPRFSGLQFPNYSSELNVNALELDDSALYLCASSLEGLGSPLHFGNGTRLTVT.

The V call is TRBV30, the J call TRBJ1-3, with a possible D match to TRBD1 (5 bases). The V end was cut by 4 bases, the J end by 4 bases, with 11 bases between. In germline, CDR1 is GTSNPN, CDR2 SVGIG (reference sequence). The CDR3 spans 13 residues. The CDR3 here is CAWTPGPGNTIYF. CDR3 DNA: TGTGCCTGGACTCCGGGACCGGGAAACACCATATATTTT.

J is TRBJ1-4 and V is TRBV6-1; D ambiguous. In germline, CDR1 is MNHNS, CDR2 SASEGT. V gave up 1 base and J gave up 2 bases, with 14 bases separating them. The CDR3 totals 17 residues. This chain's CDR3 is CASSEGKWVATNEKLFF. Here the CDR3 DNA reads TGTGCCAGCAGTGAAGGAAAATGGGTCGCGACTAATGAAAAACTGTTTTTT.